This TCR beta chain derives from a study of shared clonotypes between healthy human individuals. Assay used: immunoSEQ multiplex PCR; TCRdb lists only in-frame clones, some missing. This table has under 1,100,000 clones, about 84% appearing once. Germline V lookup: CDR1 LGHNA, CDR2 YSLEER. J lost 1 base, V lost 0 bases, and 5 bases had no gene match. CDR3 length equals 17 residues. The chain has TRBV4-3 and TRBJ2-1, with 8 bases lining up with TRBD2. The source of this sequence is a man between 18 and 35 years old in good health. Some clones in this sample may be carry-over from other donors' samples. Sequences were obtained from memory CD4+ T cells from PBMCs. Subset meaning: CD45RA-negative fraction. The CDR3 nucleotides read TGCGCCAGCAGCCAAGATCAGGGCGGGAGGTCCTACAATGAGCAGTTCTTC. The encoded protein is CASSQDQGGRSYNEQFF.